This entry is about one T cell receptor beta chain. Its specificity is unknown. The data were obtained in a study of T-cell reconstitution after alpha-beta-depleted transplantation in children. Study findings and constraints: T-cell numbers and diversity, one year after transplant, stemmed largely from T cells that were newly produced. Reported findings indicate that, about two months after transplant, alpha-beta T cells came from several hundred expanded clones, which were derived from non-depleted graft cells. Some patients showed high day-60 TCRbeta diversity, which derived from surviving recipient T cells and thymic progenitors.

The authors prepared the TCRbeta library with unique molecular identifiers. Via MiXCR, TCRdb re-called the PCR reads, giving one row per CDR3 protein. The sample records around 90,000 distinct CDR3 sequences, roughly 15% being singletons. The germline gives CDR1 MNHEY, CDR2 SVGEGT. This CDR3 region has 13 residues. The V and J ends lost 6 bases and 3 bases respectively, with 8 bases between them. This sequence was found in a male patient aged 2 to 10 who had a stem cell transplant for acute lymphoblastic leukemia, so the T cells may come from the graft donor. The chain is built from TRBV6-2 or TRBV6-3 and TRBJ2-2; D remains unclear. The source was PBMCs, mostly from graft donor cells, collected 180 days after TCRalphabeta/CD19-depleted stem cell transplant. For the CDR3, the DNA is TGTGCCAGCAGGGTTTCGGACACCGGGGAGCTGTTTTTT. It specifies CASRVSDTGELFF.